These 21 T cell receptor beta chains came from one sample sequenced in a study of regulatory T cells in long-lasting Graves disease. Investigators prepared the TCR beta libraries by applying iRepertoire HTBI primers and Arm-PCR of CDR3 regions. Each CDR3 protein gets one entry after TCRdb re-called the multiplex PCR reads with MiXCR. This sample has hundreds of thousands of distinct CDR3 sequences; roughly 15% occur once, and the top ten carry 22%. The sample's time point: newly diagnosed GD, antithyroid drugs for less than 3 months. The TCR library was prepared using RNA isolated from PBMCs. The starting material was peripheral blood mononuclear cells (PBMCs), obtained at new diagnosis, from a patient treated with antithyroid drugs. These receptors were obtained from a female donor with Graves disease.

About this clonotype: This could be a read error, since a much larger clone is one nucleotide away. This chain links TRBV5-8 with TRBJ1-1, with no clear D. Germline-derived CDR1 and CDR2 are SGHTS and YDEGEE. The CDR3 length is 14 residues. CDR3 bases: TGTGCCCGCAGCTTATGGCAGATGAACACTGAAGCTTTCTTT. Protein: CARSLWQMNTEAFF.

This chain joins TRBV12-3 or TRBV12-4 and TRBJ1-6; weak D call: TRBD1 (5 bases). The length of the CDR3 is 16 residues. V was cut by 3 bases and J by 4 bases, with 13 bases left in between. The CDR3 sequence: CASSLDTSRYNSPLHF. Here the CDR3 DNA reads TGTGCCAGCAGTTTGGACACCTCCCGGTATAATTCACCCCTCCACTTT.

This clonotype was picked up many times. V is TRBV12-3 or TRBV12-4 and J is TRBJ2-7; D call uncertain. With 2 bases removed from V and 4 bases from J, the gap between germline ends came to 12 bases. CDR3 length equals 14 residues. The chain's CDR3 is CASSLSGPGYEQYF. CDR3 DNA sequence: TGTGCCAGCAGTTTATCCGGCCCCGGTTACGAGCAGTACTTC.

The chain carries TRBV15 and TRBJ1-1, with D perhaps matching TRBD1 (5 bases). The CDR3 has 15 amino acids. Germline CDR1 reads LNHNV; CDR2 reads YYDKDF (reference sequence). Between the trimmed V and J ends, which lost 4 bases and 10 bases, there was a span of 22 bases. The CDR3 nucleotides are TGTGCCACCAGCACTTCAGGGAGCGAACCGCGCGCAGCTTTCTTT. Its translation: CATSTSGSEPRAAFF.

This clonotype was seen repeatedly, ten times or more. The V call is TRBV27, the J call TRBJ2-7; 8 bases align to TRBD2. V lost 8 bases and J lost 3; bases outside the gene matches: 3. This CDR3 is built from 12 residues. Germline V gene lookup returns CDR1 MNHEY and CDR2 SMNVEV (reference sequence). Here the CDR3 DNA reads TGTGCCAGCCTTAGCGGGAACTACGAGCAGTACTTC. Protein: CASLSGNYEQYF.

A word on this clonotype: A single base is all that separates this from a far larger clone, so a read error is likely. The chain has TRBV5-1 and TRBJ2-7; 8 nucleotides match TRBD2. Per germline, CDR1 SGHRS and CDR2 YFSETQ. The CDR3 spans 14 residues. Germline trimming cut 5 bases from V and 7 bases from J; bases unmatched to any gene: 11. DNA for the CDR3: TGCGCCAGCAGTTGGCGCGGGGGGACGGATGAGCAGTACTTC. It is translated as CASSWRGGTDEQYF.

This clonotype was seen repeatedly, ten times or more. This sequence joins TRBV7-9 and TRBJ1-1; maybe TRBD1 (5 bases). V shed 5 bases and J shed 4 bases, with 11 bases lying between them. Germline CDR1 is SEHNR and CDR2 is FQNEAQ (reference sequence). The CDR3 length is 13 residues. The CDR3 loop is CASSPGIVTEAFF. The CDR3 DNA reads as TGTGCCAGCAGCCCAGGGATCGTCACTGAAGCTTTCTTT. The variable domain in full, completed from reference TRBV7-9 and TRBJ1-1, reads DTGVSQNPRHKITKRGQNVTFRCDPISEHNRLYWYRQTLGQGPEFLTYFQNEAQLEKSRLLSDRFSAERPKGSFSTLEIQRTEQGDSAMYLCASSPGIVTEAFFGQGTRLTVV.

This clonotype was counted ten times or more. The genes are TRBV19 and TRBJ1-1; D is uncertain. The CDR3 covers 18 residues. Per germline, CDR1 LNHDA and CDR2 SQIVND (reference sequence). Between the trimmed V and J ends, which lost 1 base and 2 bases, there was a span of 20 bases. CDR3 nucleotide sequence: TGTGCCAGTAGTATAGGTGGGGTATCCGTGGTAGGAAACACTGAAGCTTTCTTT. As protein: CASSIGGVSVVGNTEAFF. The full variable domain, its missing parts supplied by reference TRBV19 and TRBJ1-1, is DGGITQSPKYLFRKEGQNVTLSCEQNLNHDAMYWYRQDPGQGLRLIYYSQIVNDFQKGDIAEGYSVSREKKESFPLTVTSAQKNPTAFYLCASSIGGVSVVGNTEAFFGQGTRLTVV.

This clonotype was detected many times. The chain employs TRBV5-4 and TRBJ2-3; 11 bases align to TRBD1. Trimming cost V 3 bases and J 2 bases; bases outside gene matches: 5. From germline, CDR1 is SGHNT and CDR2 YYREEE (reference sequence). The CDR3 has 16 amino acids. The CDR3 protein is CASSCGDRGNTDTQYF. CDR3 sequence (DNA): TGTGCCAGCAGCTGCGGGGACAGGGGGAACACAGATACGCAGTATTTT.

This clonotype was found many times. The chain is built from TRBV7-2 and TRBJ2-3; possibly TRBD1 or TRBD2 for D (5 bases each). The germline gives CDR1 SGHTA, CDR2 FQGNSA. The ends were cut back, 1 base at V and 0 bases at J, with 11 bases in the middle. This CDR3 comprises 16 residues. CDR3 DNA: TGTGCCAGCAGCTTAGAAATGTGGGGGAGCACAGATACGCAGTATTTT. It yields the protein CASSLEMWGSTDTQYF.

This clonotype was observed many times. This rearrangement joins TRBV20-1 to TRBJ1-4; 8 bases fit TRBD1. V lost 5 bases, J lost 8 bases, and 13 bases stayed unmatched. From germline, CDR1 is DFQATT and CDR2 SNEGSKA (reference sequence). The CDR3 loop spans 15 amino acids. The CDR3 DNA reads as TGCAGTGCTCCAAGAAACAGGGGGGCAAGCGAAAAACTGTTTTTT. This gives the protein CSAPRNRGASEKLFF.

CDR3 loop: CASSFLSGVTGNTIYF. The CDR3 DNA is TGTGCCAGCAGCTTCCTTTCAGGGGTGACTGGAAACACCATATATTTT. V gene TRBV5-6 combines with J gene TRBJ1-3; maybe TRBD1 (6 bases). CDR3 size: 16 residues. V was trimmed by 2 bases and J by 2 bases, leaving 14 bases between them. Germline CDR1 reads SGHDT; CDR2 reads YYEEEE. The whole variable domain, filled in from reference TRBV5-6 and TRBJ1-3, reads DAGVTQSPTHLIKTRGQQVTLRCSPKSGHDTVSWYQQALGQGPQFIFQYYEEEERQRGNFPDRFSGHQFPNYSSELNVNALLLGDSALYLCASSFLSGVTGNTIYFGEGSWLTVV.

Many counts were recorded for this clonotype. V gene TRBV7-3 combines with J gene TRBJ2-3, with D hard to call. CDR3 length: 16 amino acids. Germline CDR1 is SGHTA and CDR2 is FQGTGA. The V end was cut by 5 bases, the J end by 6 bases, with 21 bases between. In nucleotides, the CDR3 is TGTGCCAGCAGCCCGTTAGGCGGTTTAGGAAGGGATACGCAGTATTTT. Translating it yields CASSPLGGLGRDTQYF.

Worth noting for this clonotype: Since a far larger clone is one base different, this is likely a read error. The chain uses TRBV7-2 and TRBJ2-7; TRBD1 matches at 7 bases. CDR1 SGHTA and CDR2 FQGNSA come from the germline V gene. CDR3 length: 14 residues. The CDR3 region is CAGSFGTATYEQYF. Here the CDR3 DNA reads TGTGCCGGCAGCTTCGGGACAGCAACCTACGAGCAGTACTTC.

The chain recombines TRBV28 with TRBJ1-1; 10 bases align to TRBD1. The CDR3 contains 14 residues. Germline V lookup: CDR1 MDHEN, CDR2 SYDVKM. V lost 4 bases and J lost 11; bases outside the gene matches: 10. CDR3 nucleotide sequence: TGTGCCAGCAGTTCGGGACAGGGGTTCTTGAGTGCTTTCTTT. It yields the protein CASSSGQGFLSAFF.

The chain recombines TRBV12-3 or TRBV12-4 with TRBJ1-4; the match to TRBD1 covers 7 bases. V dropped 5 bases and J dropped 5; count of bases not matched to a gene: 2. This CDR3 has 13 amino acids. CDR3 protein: CASSGTANEKLFF. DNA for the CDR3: TGTGCCAGCAGTGGGACAGCAAATGAAAAACTGTTTTTT.

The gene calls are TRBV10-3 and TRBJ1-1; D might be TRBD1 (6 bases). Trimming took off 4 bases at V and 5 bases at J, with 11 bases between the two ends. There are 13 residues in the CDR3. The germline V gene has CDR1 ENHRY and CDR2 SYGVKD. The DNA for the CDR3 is TGTGCCATCAGTGGCCCAGGGGTAACTGAAGCTTTCTTT. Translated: CAISGPGVTEAFF.

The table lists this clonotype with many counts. The CDR3 DNA reads as TGTGCCAGCAGCACGGGACAGGGACCGTACAATGAGCAGTTCTTC. Amino acids: CASSTGQGPYNEQFF. The chain has TRBV7-2 and TRBJ2-1, with TRBD1 identical over 9 bases. V lost 5 bases and J lost 4; bases outside the gene matches: 6. Germline V gives CDR1 SGHTA, CDR2 FQGNSA. This CDR3 region has 15 residues.

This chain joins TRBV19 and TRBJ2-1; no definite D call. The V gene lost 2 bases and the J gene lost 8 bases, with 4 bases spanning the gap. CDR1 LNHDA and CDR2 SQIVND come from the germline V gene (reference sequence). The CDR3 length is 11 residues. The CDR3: CASSIRHEQFF. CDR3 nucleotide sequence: TGTGCCAGTAGTATACGCCATGAGCAGTTCTTC.

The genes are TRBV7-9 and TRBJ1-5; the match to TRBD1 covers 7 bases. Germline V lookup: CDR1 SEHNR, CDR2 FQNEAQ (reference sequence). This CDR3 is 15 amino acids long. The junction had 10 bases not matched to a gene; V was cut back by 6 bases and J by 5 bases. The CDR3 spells CASSSLDRAHQPQHF. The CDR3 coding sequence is TGTGCCAGCAGTTCACTTGACAGGGCACATCAGCCCCAGCATTTT.

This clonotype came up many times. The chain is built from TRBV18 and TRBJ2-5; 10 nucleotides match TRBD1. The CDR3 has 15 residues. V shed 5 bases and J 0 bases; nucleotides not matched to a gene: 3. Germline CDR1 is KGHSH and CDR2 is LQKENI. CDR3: CASSSDRGDQETQYF. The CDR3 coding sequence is TGTGCCAGCTCATCGGACAGGGGGGACCAAGAGACCCAGTACTTC.